This T cell receptor (beta chain) was documented in a study of blood T cell repertoires in COVID-19. The V gene's germline CDR1 is SGDLS and CDR2 YYNGEE. After removal of 3 bases from V and 6 bases from J, the junction contained 8 bases not matched to a gene. The CDR3 runs 15 residues. Repertoires were generated with immunoSEQ multiplex PCR, while TCRdb's copy carries only in-frame clones and drops some. Here the sample spans 150,000 to 200,000 clones, over 65% being singletons. The chain has TRBV9 and TRBJ1-5; 8 nucleotides line up with TRBD1. The TCR comes from a man aged 55 to 70 with acute or convalescent COVID-19. The sample comprised peripheral blood. CDR3 sequence reads: CASSAGQGMGQPQHF. CDR3 coding DNA: TGTGCCAGCAGCGCCGGACAGGGTATGGGTCAGCCCCAGCATTTT. Variable domain in full (rest from reference TRBV9 and TRBJ1-5): DSGVTQTPKHLITATGQRVTLRCSPRSGDLSVYWYQQSLDQGLQFLIQYYNGEERAKGNILERFSAQQFPDLHSELNLSSLELGDSALYFCASSAGQGMGQPQHFGDGTRLSIL.